The clone carrying this T cell receptor (beta chain) appeared a single time. This sample was included in a study of blood T cell repertoires in COVID-19. For the study at large: Acute-phase and convalescent COVID-19 samples originated in the United States, Italy and Spain. T cells, B-cell-depleted T cells, or PBMCs provided the cDNA or gDNA that served as material.

In the authors' methods: It was from reference gene primer amplification that nucleated cell counts were estimated. The table came from immunoSEQ multiplex PCR; TCRdb's copy has only in-frame clones and leaves some out. V and J calls and clone size are as listed in that table; D and trimming were resolved from the DNA. This sample has tens of thousands of clones, with 65% to 80% found just once. This CDR3 has 13 amino acids. V lost 8 bases to trimming and J lost 3 bases, with 14 bases between them. This TCR was sampled from a human donor in a cohort sampled during active COVID-19. The V and J genes are TRBV12-3 or TRBV12-4 and TRBJ2-7; D uncertain. Sequencing was carried out using peripheral blood. Written as DNA, the CDR3 is TGTGCCAGCGCACCGACGGAGCACTACGAGCAGTACTTC. It translates to CASAPTEHYEQYF.